This TCR beta chain was profiled in a study of tissue T cells after allogeneic stem cell transplantation. Sequencing used immunoSEQ multiplex PCR; TCRdb keeps in-frame clones, though not all of them. Of a few thousand clones listed, 45% to 50% are singletons. Specified time point: mouse harvest day 14 after allogeneic transplant. The graft held 10^6 splenic CD5+ T cells and 10^7 T-cell-depleted bone marrow cells. About this clone: Germline and genes: mouse.

The sample consisted of gut tissue. The clonotype originates from a female BALB/c mouse given C57BL/6 T cells with graft-versus-host disease after an allogeneic hematopoietic cell transplant.

The CDR3 DNA, read in part, is TGCACCTGCAGTGGGGGACAGAGCTCCTATGAACAGTAC. Translation gives CTCSGGQSSYEQY. The CDR3, in full, reads CTCSGGQSSYEQYF. The chain has TRBV1 and TRBJ2-7; 7 nucleotides align to TRBD1. The CDR3 is cut off 1 residue early in the read; its end comes from the germline J gene. The J segment lost 0 bases and the V segment lost 4 bases, leaving 3 bases of the junction unmatched. CDR3 length equals 14 residues. Germline V gene data show CDR1 as NSQYPW and CDR2 as LRSPGD (reference sequence).